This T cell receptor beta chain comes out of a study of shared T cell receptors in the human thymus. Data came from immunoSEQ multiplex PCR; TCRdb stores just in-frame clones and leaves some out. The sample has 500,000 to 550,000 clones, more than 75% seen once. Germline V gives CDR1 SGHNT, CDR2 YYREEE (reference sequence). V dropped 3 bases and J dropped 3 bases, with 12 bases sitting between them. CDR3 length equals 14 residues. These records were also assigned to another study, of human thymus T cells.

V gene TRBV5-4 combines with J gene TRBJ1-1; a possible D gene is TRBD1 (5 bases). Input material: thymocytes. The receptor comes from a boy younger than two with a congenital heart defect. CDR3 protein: CASSSLGGDTEAFF. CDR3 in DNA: TGTGCCAGCAGCTCCCTCGGGGGGGACACTGAAGCTTTCTTT.